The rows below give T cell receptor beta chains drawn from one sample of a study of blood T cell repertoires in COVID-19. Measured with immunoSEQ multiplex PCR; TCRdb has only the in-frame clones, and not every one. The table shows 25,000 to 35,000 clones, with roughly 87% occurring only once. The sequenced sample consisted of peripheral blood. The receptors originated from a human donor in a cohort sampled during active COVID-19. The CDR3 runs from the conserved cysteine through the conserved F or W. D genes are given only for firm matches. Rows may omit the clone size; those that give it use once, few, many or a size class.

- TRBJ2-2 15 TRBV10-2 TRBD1 TGCGCCAGCAGTGAATCAGGGGGCGCCACCGGGGAGCTGTTTTTT CASSESGGATGELFF
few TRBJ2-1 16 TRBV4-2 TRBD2 TGTGCCAGCAGCCGGCTGACTAGCGGGGGGGAAGGGGAGCAGTTCTTC CASSRLTSGGEGEQFF
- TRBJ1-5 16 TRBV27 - TGTGCCAGCAGTGGGGAGGGCGTTGGGAGCAATCAGCCCCAGCATTTT CASSGEGVGSNQPQHF
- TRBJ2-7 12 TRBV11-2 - TGTGCCAGCCGTCCCTCCCGGTACGAGCAGTACTTC CASRPSRYEQYF
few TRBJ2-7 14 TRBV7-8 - TGTGCCAGCAGCTTAGTAGGACAGACTTACGAGCAGTACTTC CASSLVGQTYEQYF
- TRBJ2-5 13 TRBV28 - TGTGCCAGTATCAAGGGGCAGGGAGAGACCCAGTACTTC CASIKGQGETQYF
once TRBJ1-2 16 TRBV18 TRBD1 TGTGCCAGCTCCCCACCCGGGACAGGGGGTAACTATGGCTACACCTTC CASSPPGTGGNYGYTF
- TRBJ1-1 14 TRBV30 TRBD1 TGTGCCTGGAGTTCCCAGGGGGCGAACACTGAAGCTTTCTTT CAWSSQGANTEAFF
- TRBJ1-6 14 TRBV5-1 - TGCGCCAGCAGCGGGACATTGTATAATTCACCCCTCCACTTT CASSGTLYNSPLHF
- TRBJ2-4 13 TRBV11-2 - TGTGCCGGTAGCGGAGTAGCCAAAAACATTCAGTACTTC CAGSGVAKNIQYF
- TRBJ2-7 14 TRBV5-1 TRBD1 TGCGCCAGCAGCTCGGGACAGGGGGTTAGAGAGCAGTACTTC CASSSGQGVREQYF
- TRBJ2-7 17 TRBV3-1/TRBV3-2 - TGTGCCAGCAGCCAAGATGTTTTAGTCCCCAATCGCTACGAGCAGTACTTC CASSQDVLVPNRYEQYF
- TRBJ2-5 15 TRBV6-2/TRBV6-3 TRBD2 TGTGCCAGCAGCCAGCCGCATAGCGGGGGAGAGACCCAGTACTTC CASSQPHSGGETQYF
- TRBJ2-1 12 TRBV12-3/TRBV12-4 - TGTGCCAGCAGTTCGGCCCGGGGTGAGCAGTTCTTC CASSSARGEQFF